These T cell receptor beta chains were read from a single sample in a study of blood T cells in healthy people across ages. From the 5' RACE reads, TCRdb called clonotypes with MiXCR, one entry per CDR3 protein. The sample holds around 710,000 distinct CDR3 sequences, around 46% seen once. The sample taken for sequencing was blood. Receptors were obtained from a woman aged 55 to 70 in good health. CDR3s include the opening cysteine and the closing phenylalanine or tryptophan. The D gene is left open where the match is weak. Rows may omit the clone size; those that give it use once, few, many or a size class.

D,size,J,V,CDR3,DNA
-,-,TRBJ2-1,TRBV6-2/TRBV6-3,CAVSGVGEQFF,TGTGCCGTCTCGGGGGTGGGTGAGCAGTTCTTC
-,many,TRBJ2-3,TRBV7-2,CASSLQGISTDTQYF,TGTGCCAGCAGCTTGCAGGGCATTAGCACAGATACGCAGTATTTT
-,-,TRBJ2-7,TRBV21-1,CASSKVNPRNSSYEQYF,TGTGCCAGCAGCAAAGTGAATCCGAGGAACAGCTCCTACGAGCAGTACTTC
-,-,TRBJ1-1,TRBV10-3,CATTGGPTEAFF,TGTGCCACAACGGGGGGCCCTACTGAAGCTTTCTTT
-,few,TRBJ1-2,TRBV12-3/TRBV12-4,CASSFNSPSGGYTF,TGTGCCAGCAGTTTTAACAGTCCCTCGGGTGGCTACACCTTC
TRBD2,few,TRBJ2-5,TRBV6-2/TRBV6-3,CASSYHTSGIETQYF,TGTGCCAGCAGTTACCACACTAGCGGGATTGAGACCCAGTACTTC
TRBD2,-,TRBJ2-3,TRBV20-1,CSATSGRALDTDTQYF,TGCAGTGCAACAAGCGGGAGGGCCCTCGACACAGATACGCAGTATTTT
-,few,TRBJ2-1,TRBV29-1,CSVDLYNEQFF,TGCAGCGTTGACCTCTACAATGAGCAGTTCTTC
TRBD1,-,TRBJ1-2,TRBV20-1,CSARGTGFTF,TGCAGTGCTAGAGGGACAGGGTTCACCTTC
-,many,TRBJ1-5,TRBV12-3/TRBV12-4,CASSLGGGGQPQHF,TGTGCCAGCAGTTTAGGTGGTGGGGGTCAGCCCCAGCATTTT
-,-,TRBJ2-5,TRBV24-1,CATSDPTQGVQYF,TGTGCCACCAGTGATCCGACCCAAGGCGTGCAGTACTTC
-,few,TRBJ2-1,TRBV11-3,CASSSGVYNEQFF,TGTGCCAGCAGTTCCGGGGTGTACAATGAGCAGTTCTTC
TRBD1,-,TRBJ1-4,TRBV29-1,CSVEDAQGGFEKLFF,TGCAGCGTTGAAGATGCACAGGGGGGATTTGAAAAACTGTTTTTT
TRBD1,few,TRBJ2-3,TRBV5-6,CASSPTGGAADTQYF,TGTGCCAGCAGCCCCACAGGGGGCGCGGCAGATACGCAGTATTTT
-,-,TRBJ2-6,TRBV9,CASNLGIGGRGAGHGANVLTF,TGTGCCAGCAACCTCGGAATTGGCGGTAGGGGCGCGGGTCACGGGGCCAACGTCCTGACTTTC
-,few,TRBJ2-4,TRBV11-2,CASSLGGLSREQYF,TGTGCCAGCAGCTTAGGGGGACTGTCGAGGGAGCAGTACTTC
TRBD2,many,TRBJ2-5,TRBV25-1,CASSASGLVGGKTQYF,TGTGCCAGCAGTGCCTCGGGACTAGTGGGGGGAAAGACCCAGTACTTC
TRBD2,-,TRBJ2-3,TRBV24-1,CATSDLGTSGTSTDTQYF,TGTGCCACCAGTGATTTAGGAACTAGCGGGACTAGCACAGATACGCAGTATTTT
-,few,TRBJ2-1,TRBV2,CASSEQGEAYNEQFF,TGTGCCAGCAGTGAACAGGGGGAGGCCTACAATGAGCAGTTCTTC
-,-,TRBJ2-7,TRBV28,CASRAPDEQYF,TGTGCCAGCAGAGCCCCAGACGAGCAGTACTTC
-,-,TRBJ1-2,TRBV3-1,CASRGGVTYGYTF,TGTGCGTCCCGGGGGGGGGTAACATATGGCTACACCTTC
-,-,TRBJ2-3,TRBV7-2,CASSLVRGGTQYF,TGTGCCAGCAGCTTAGTCAGGGGAGGTACGCAGTATTTT
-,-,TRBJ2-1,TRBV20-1,CSASSGGSLGVNEQFF,TGCAGTGCTAGCTCTGGGGGTTCCTTGGGGGTCAATGAGCAGTTCTTC
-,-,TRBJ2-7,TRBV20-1,CSARDTGVGEQYF,TGCAGTGCTAGAGATACCGGAGTGGGGGAGCAGTACTTC
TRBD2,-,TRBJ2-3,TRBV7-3,CASSSQGTSGRAQYF,TGTGCCAGCAGCTCCCAAGGGACTAGCGGGAGGGCGCAGTATTTT
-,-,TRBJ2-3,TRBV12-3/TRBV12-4,CASSSLLDTQYF,TGTGCCAGCAGTTCCCTTCTAGATACGCAGTATTTT
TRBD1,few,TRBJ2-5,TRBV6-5,CASSPHGTGNQETQYF,TGTGCCAGCAGTCCCCACGGGACAGGGAACCAAGAGACCCAGTACTTC
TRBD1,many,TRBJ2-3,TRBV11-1,CASSRQGADTQYF,TGTGCCAGCAGTCGACAGGGGGCAGATACGCAGTATTTT
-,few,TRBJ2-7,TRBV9,CASSPRQTAYEQYF,TGTGCCAGCAGCCCTCGACAGACCGCCTACGAGCAGTACTTC
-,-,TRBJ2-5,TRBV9,CASNTRGADAETQYF,TGTGCCAGCAACACCAGGGGGGCGGACGCAGAGACCCAGTACTTC
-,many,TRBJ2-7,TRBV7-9,CASSFTRRQQYF,TGTGCCAGCAGCTTTACCCGGCGCCAGCAGTACTTC
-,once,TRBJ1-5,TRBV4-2,CASSVHRDVWSGNQPQHF,TGTGCCAGCAGCGTACACCGGGACGTCTGGTCTGGCAATCAGCCCCAGCATTTT
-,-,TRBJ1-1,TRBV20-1,CSATRGRMNTEAFF,TGCAGTGCTACCAGGGGCAGGATGAACACTGAAGCTTTCTTT
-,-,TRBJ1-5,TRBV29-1,CSVESGQRNQPQHF,TGCAGCGTTGAAAGCGGACAGCGCAATCAGCCCCAGCATTTT
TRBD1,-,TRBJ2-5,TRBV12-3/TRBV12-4,CASSSGTGVYDQYF,TGTGCCAGCAGTTCTGGGACAGGGGTGTACGACCAGTACTTC
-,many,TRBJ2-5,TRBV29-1,CSVGGRVETQYF,TGCAGCGTTGGGGGCAGGGTGGAGACCCAGTACTTC
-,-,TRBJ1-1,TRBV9,CASSETRGVNTEAFF,TGTGCCAGCAGCGAGACTCGAGGGGTGAACACTGAAGCTTTCTTT
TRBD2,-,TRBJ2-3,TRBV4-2,CASSQDGSGSGADTQYF,TGTGCCAGCAGCCAAGACGGAAGCGGGAGTGGTGCAGATACGCAGTATTTT
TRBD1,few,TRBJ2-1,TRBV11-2,CASSVLTGGYEQFF,TGTGCCAGCAGCGTTCTGACAGGGGGGTATGAGCAGTTCTTC
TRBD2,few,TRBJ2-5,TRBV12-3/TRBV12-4,CASGRLANNEQYF,TGTGCCAGCGGCCGACTAGCTAACAATGAGCAGTACTTC
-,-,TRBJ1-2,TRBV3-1,CASSPMGDSLANYGYTF,TGTGCCAGCAGCCCTATGGGGGACTCTTTAGCTAACTATGGCTACACCTTC
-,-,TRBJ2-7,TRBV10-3,CAFSESRQGDEQYF,TGTGCCTTCAGTGAGTCTCGGCAGGGAGACGAGCAGTACTTC
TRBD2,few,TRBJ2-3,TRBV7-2,CASSTRTSGIADTQYF,TGTGCCAGCAGCACCCGGACTAGCGGGATAGCAGATACGCAGTATTTT
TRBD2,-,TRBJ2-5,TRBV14,CASRQTSEETQYF,TGTGCCAGCAGACAGACTAGCGAAGAGACCCAGTACTTC
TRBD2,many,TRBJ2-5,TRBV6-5,CASSSGLAGVQETQYF,TGTGCCAGCAGCTCGGGACTAGCGGGAGTTCAAGAGACCCAGTACTTC
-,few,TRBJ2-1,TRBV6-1,CASSEGRGKGPNNEQFF,TGTGCCAGCAGTGAAGGGAGGGGGAAGGGCCCTAACAATGAGCAGTTCTTC